The sequence of this TCR beta chain was determined in a study of shared clonotypes between healthy human individuals. On this clone itself: Antigen specificity is unknown.

Trimming cost V 3 bases and J 0 bases; bases outside gene matches: 3. CDR1 and CDR2 from the germline V gene are SNHLY and FYNNEI. CDR3 size: 15 residues. TCRdb keeps only in-frame clones here, not all; method: immunoSEQ multiplex PCR. The top ten clones hold approximately 0.37% of a sample with around 2.5 million clones, 80% to 95% of them seen once. Findings and limits, study-wide: Clonotype sharing levels among donors were expected to vary with sequencing depth.

This sequence originates from a man aged 18 to 30 in good health. Some clones in this sample may be carry-over from other donors' samples. Sequenced: naive CD4+ T cells from PBMCs. Stated subset: CD45RA+ positively selected. The rearrangement joins TRBV2 to TRBJ2-5; 8 bases agree with TRBD2. The CDR3 sequence: CASSEEREYQETQYF. DNA of the CDR3: TGTGCCAGCAGTGAGGAGCGGGAGTACCAAGAGACCCAGTACTTC.